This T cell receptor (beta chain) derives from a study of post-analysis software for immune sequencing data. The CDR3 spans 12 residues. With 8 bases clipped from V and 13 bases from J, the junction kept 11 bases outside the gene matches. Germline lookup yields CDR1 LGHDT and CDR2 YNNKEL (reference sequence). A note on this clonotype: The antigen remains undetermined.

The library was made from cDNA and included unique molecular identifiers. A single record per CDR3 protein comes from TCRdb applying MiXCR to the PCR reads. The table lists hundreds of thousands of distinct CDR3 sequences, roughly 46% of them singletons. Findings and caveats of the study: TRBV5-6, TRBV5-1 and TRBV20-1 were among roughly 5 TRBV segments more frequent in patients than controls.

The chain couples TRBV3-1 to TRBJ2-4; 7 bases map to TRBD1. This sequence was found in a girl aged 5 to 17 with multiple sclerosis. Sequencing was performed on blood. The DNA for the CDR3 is TGTGCCAGCTCAACCCCTGGACAGGAGCAGTACTTC. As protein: CASSTPGQEQYF.